Included here is one T cell receptor beta chain sequence, with context. Its cognate antigen is unknown. Flow cytometry had shown expanded CD8+CD57+ cells in the patients chosen for sequencing. Each patient had severe acquired aplastic anemia. Using genomic DNA as the template, TCR beta VDJ and CDR3 profiling was carried out. Via MiXCR, TCRdb re-called the reads, giving one row per CDR3 protein. The table shows 89,000 or so distinct CDR3 sequences, with about 63% occurring only once. This record comes from a study of CD8+CD57+ T cells in acquired aplastic anemia. Study overall: The sorted CD4+ and CD8+ cells yielded an average around 3 ug of DNA.

Germline V gene data show CDR1 as SGHDN and CDR2 as FVKESK. The CDR3 is 15 amino acids. The ends were cut back, 3 bases at V and 1 base at J, with 13 bases in the middle. Study outcomes and limitations: Controls did not differ significantly from patients in CD8+ Simpson's diversity. In common between the patients and the controls were around 29 CD8+ CDR3 sequences.

The V gene is TRBV14, the J gene TRBJ2-7; possibly TRBD1 or TRBD2 for D (5 bases each). The source of this sequence is a human donor with aplastic anemia. Sequenced input: sorted CD4+, CD8+, or CD8+CD57+ T cells (not recorded which) from PBMCs. The CDR3 DNA sequence: TGTGCCAGCAGCCACCGGGACCGGGATTCCTACGAGCAGTACTTC. As protein: CASSHRDRDSYEQYF.